Below are 4 T cell receptor beta chains sequenced from a single sample in a study of blood T cell repertoires in COVID-19. The assay was immunoSEQ multiplex PCR, and TCRdb's table has in-frame clones only and misses some. The table lists under 300,000 clones, about four fifths of them singletons. The sequencing sample was made of peripheral blood. These receptors originate from a man aged 25 to 40 who had recovered from COVID-19.

This sequence joins TRBV11-2 and TRBJ1-1, with unresolved D. The CDR3 is made up of 15 amino acids. Germline V lookup: CDR1 SGHAT, CDR2 FQNNGV. Trimming cost V 5 bases and J 1 base, with 14 bases left between them. This CDR3 is CASSPRARGNTEAFF. CDR3 bases: TGTGCCAGCAGCCCCCGCGCCCGGGGGAACACTGAAGCTTTCTTT.

In this sample, this clone turned up once. The chain has TRBV7-8 and TRBJ2-2, with D perhaps TRBD1 (5 bases). The V end was cut by 7 bases, the J end by 0 bases, with 12 bases between. The CDR3 is made up of 15 amino acids. Germline V gene sequence: CDR1 SGHVS, CDR2 FQNEAQ. CDR3 DNA: TGTGCCAGCACCCACAGGACCACGAACACCGGGGAGCTGTTTTTT. It encodes CASTHRTTNTGELFF.

The rearrangement uses TRBV7-2 and TRBJ1-4; D gene uncertain. There are 15 residues in the CDR3. Trimming pared 1 base from V and 0 bases from J, leaving 6 bases between. Germline lookup yields CDR1 SGHTA and CDR2 FQGNSA. The CDR3 coding sequence is TGTGCCAGCAGCTTAGTTTCAGCAACTAATGAAAAACTGTTTTTT. Its translation is CASSLVSATNEKLFF.

CDR3 amino acids: CASSDQPPLQDNYEQYF. The CDR3 DNA reads TGTGCCAGCAGTGACCAGCCCCCCTTACAGGATAACTACGAGCAGTACTTC. This rearrangement joins TRBV6-4 to TRBJ2-7; TRBD1 is a possible D gene (5 bases). Deletions cut 2 bases from V and 3 bases from J, with 20 bases between. Germline loops: CDR1 MRHNA, CDR2 SNTAGT. CDR3 length: 17 residues.